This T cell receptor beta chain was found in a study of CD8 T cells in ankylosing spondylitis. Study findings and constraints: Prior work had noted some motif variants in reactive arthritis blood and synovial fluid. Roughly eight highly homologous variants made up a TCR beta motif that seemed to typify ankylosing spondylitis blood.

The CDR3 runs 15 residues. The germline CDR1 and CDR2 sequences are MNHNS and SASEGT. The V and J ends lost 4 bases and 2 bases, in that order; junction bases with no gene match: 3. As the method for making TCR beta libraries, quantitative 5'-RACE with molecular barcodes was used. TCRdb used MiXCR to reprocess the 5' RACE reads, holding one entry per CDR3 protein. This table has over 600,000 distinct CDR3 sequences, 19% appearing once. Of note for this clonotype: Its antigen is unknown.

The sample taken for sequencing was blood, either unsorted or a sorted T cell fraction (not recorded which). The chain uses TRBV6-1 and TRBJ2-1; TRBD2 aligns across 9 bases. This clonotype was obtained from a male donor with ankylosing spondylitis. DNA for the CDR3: TGTGCCAGCAGTGCGGCTAGCGGGACCTACAATGAGCAGTTCTTC. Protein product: CASSAASGTYNEQFF.